This TCR beta chain was identified during a study of blood T cell repertoires in COVID-19. Study details: Researchers got acute and convalescent COVID-19 samples from the United States, Italy and Spain.

Per the authors' pipeline: Counts of nucleated cells, estimated from reference gene primer amplification, were obtained. Generated by immunoSEQ multiplex PCR, the TCRdb table keeps only in-frame clones and is missing some. D and trimming come from the DNA, and the V and J calls and clone size come from that table. Found here are 150,000 to 200,000 clones, 75% to 90% of them singletons; the top ten hold about 7.2%. The CDR3 length is 13 residues. From germline, CDR1 is SGHVS and CDR2 FNYEAQ. With 5 bases removed from V and 6 bases from J, the gap between germline ends came to 11 bases. The TCR was taken from a man aged 60 to 69 with acute or convalescent COVID-19. Sample: peripheral blood. The gene calls are TRBV7-6 and TRBJ1-5, with D possibly being TRBD1 (6 bases). This chain's CDR3 is CASSPGGLQPQHF. CDR3 DNA: TGTGCCAGCAGCCCCGGGGGGCTTCAGCCCCAGCATTTT.